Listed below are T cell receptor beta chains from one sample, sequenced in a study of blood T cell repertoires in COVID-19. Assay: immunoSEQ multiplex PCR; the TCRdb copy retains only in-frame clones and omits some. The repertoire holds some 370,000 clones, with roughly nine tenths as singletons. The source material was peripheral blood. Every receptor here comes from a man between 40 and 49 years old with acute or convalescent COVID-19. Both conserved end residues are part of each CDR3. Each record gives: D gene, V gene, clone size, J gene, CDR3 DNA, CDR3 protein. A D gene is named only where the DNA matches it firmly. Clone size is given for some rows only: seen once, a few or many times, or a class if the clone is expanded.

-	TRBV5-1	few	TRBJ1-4	TGCGCCAGCGGCGCAGGGAGGAATGAAAAACTGTTTTTT	CASGAGRNEKLFF
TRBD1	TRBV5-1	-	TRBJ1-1	TGCGCCAGCAGCTTCGAGACAGGGGGGAAACCTGAAGCTTTCTTT	CASSFETGGKPEAFF
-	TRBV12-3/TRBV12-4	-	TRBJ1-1	TGTGCCAGCAGTTTCGGACAGAACACTGAAGCTTTCTTT	CASSFGQNTEAFF
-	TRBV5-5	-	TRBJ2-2	TGTGCCAGCAGCTTGTTTGGACACAAGAACACCGGGGAGCTGTTTTTT	CASSLFGHKNTGELFF
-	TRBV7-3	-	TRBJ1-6	TGTGCCAGCAGCCATGGGGGGGGCGGTTCACCCCTCCACTTT	CASSHGGGGSPLHF
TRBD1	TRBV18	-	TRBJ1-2	TGTGCCAGCTCATTCTCCCAGGACAGGCCGCACCATGGCTACACCTTC	CASSFSQDRPHHGYTF
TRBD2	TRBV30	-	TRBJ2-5	TGTGCCTTAACGGGAGGGAATAAGGAGACCCAGTACTTC	CALTGGNKETQYF
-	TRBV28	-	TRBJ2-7	TGTGCCAGCAGTTTACGGGGGACCCACGAGCAGTACTTC	CASSLRGTHEQYF
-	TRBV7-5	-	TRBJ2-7	TGTGGCCCCCCCAGGGAGAACTGCGGGGTGACCTTCTCCTACGAGCAGTACTTC	CGPPRENCGVTFSYEQYF
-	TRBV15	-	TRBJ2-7	TGTGCCACCAGCAGAGATCGGGGTCCGTACGAGCAGTACTTC	CATSRDRGPYEQYF
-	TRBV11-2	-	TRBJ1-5	TGTGCCAGCAGCGTGACAGGCCCCGGCCAGCCCCAGCATTTT	CASSVTGPGQPQHF
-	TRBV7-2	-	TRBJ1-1	TGTGCCAGCAGCTTAGCCGTAATGGGAGTGAGTGTATCTTTCTTT	CASSLAVMGVSVSFF
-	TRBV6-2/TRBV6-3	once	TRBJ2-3	TGTGCCAGCAGCGAACTCGACACAGATACGCAGTATTTT	CASSELDTDTQYF
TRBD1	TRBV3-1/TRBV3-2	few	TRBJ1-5	TGTGCCAGCAGCCAAAGGGGACAGCCGAATCAGCCCCAGCATTTT	CASSQRGQPNQPQHF
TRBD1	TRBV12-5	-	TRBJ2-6	TGTGCTAGTGGTTTGAGACACAGGGGGCTTGGGGCCAACGTCCTGACTTTC	CASGLRHRGLGANVLTF
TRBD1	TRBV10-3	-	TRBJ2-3	TGTGCCACCCGGACAGGGGAATTTACAGATACGCAGTATTTT	CATRTGEFTDTQYF
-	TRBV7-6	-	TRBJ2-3	TGTGCCAGCAGCTTATTAGCAGATACGCAGTATTTT	CASSLLADTQYF
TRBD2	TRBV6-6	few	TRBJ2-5	TGTGCCAGCAGCGGGACTAGCACCCAGTACTTC	CASSGTSTQYF
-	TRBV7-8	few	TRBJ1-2	TGTGCCAGCAGCTTAGGACAGACGACTAACTATGGCTACACCTTC	CASSLGQTTNYGYTF
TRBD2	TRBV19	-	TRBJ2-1	TGTGCCAGTACCTACGCTAGCGGGAGAGACAATGAGCAGTTCTTC	CASTYASGRDNEQFF
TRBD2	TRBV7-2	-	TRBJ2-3	TGTGCCAGCAGCTTAGGGACTAGCGGGGGGGCGATAGATACGCAGTATTTT	CASSLGTSGGAIDTQYF
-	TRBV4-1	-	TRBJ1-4	TGCGCCAGCAGCCAACCGAAGGGGGTAACTAATGAAAAACTGTTTTTT	CASSQPKGVTNEKLFF
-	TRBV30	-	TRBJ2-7	TGTGCCTGGAGTCCCGGGGACGGAGGGTACGAGCAGTACTTC	CAWSPGDGGYEQYF
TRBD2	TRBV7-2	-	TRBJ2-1	TGTGCCAGCAGTAGCGGGAGAAACTACAATGAGCAGTTCTTC	CASSSGRNYNEQFF
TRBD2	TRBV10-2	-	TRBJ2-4	TGCGCCAAGTGGGGAAAACCGGGACTAGCGGGACGGAGGGCCAAAAACATTCAGTACTTC	CAKWGKPGLAGRRAKNIQYF
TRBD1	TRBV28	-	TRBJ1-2	TGTGCCAGCAGTCCGAACAGGGGATGGGGTGGCTACACCTTC	CASSPNRGWGGYTF
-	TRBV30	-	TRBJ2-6	TGTGCCTGGACTAGGAGCTCTGGGGCCAACGTCCTGACTTTC	CAWTRSSGANVLTF
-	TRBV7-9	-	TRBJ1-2	TGTGCCAGCAGCTTAGGCAGCGTCACCAACTATGGCTACACCTTC	CASSLGSVTNYGYTF
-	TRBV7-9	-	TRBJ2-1	TGTGCCAGCAGCCAGGACCCCGCAGGGTGGTTCTTC	CASSQDPAGWFF
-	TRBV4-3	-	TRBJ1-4	TGCGCCAGCAGCCCACGCACAGGGCACAATGAAAAACTGTTTTTT	CASSPRTGHNEKLFF
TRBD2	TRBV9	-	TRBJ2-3	TGTGCCAGCAGCGTCGGGACTAGCGGGGGGGCTGGCACAGATACGCAGTATTTT	CASSVGTSGGAGTDTQYF
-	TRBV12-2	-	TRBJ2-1	TGTGCAAGTCGCTCGTGGACAGGGGGCAAGGCAAAGGATTTCAATGAGCAGTTCTTC	CASRSWTGGKAKDFNEQFF
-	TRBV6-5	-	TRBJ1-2	TGTGCCAGCAGTTATTCGAGGGACTTGAGGGGCTACACCTTC	CASSYSRDLRGYTF
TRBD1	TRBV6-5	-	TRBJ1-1	TGTGCCAGCAGCCGTGGGACAGGGATGAACACTGAAGCTTTCTTT	CASSRGTGMNTEAFF
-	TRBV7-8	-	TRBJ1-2	TGTGCCAGCAGCCAACAGGACAGCTCTTATGGCTACACCTTC	CASSQQDSSYGYTF
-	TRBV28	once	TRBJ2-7	TGTGCCAGCAGTCCCAACTCCTACGAGCAGTACTTC	CASSPNSYEQYF
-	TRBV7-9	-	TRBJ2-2	TGTGCCAGCAGCCTCCGGCCGTCAACAGTAGGCTTGGAGCTGTTTTTT	CASSLRPSTVGLELFF
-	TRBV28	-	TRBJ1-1	TGTGCCAGCAGACGGTCCACTGAAGCTTTCTTT	CASRRSTEAFF
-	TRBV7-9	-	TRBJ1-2	TGTGCCAGCAGCTTAGGAACGGACAGCGGCTTTGGCTACACCTTC	CASSLGTDSGFGYTF
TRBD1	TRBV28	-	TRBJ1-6	TGTGCCAGCAGCCAAGACAGGGAGGCTTCACCCCTCCACTTT	CASSQDREASPLHF
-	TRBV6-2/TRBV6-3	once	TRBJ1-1	TGTGCCAGCAGCAAACGGGGGGGGAACACTGAAGCTTTCTTT	CASSKRGGNTEAFF
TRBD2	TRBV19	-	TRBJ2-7	TGTGCCAGTAGTATAGATGTAGCGGGGCCCTACGAGCAGTACTTC	CASSIDVAGPYEQYF
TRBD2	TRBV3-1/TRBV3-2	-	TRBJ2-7	TGTGCCAGCAGCTACGGACTAGCGGGTAGGACTAGGCTCCACGAGCAGTACTTC	CASSYGLAGRTRLHEQYF
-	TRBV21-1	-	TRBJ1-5	TGTGCCAGCAGGGGCCTCGGGGGTCAGCCCCAGCATTTT	CASRGLGGQPQHF
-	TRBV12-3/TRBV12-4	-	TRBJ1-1	TGTGCCAGCAGTACCTCTGAGGGCACTGAAGCTTTCTTT	CASSTSEGTEAFF
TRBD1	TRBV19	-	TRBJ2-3	TGTGCCAGTAGTCCAGGACAGGGGCGAGATACGCAGTATTTT	CASSPGQGRDTQYF
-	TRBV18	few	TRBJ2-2	TGTGCCAGCTCACCACGTTTTGGGCCCGGGGAGCTGTTTTTT	CASSPRFGPGELFF
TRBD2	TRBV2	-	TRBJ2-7	TGTGCCAGCGTGAGGGGAGGGAGCTCCTACGAGCAGTACTTC	CASVRGGSSYEQYF
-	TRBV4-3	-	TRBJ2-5	TGCGCCAGCAGCCAAGAGATCGGTAGCCGCTTAGAGACCCAGTACTTC	CASSQEIGSRLETQYF
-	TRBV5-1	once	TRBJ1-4	TGCGCCAGCAGCTCTCCTGGCGCGGAAGGAAAACTGTTTTTT	CASSSPGAEGKLFF
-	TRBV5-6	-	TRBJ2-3	TGTGCCAGCAGCAGCATCCAGGGGCGAGAAGATACGCAGTATTTT	CASSSIQGREDTQYF
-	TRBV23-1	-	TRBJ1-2	TGCGCCACCACACAGGGTAACAACTATGGCTACACCTTC	CATTQGNNYGYTF
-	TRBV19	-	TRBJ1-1	TGTGCCAGTAGAGTGTATAGCACGGGAGATGAAGCTTTCTTT	CASRVYSTGDEAFF
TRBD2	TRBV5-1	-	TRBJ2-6	TGCGCCAGCAGCCCGATAGCGGGACCAAGCTCTGGGGCCAACGTCCTGACTTTC	CASSPIAGPSSGANVLTF
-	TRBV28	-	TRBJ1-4	TGTGCCAGCAGTTTCTTCGGCAGGGAAGGGGAAAAACTGTTTTTT	CASSFFGREGEKLFF
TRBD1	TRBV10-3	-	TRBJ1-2	TGTGCCATCAGGGATGGGACAGGGGGCTATGGCTACACCTTC	CAIRDGTGGYGYTF
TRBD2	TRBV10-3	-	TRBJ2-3	TGTGCCATCAGTGAGTCTGTGAGCGGGGGGGTACCTAGCACAGATACGCAGTATTTT	CAISESVSGGVPSTDTQYF
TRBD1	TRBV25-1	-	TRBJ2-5	TGTGCCAGCAGTGACTTAACCGGGACAGGGGAGACCCAGTACTTC	CASSDLTGTGETQYF
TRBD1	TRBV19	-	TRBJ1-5	TGTGCCAGTAGTATCCGGCTAGGGGGCGTAGGTCAGCCCCAGCATTTT	CASSIRLGGVGQPQHF
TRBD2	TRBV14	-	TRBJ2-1	TGTGCCAGCAGCCTCCTGGGACTAGGCAATGAGCAGTTCTTC	CASSLLGLGNEQFF